One and the same sample provided the 25 T cell receptor beta chains below, sequenced in a study of tumor and adjacent non-tumor tissue in lung cancer. A modified ARM-PCR protocol with three rounds of nested PCR amplified TCRbeta. TCRdb re-analysed the multiplex PCR reads in MiXCR, keeping a single row per CDR3 protein. The table has around 210,000 distinct CDR3 sequences, about two thirds seen once. This sample's RNA came from whole unsorted tissue. The sequenced sample consisted of lung tumor tissue. The origin of the receptors is a man between 60 and 75 years old with non-small cell lung cancer.

This chain uses TRBV12-3 or TRBV12-4 with TRBJ2-7, with 7 bases that match TRBD1. V lost 5 bases to trimming and J lost 10 bases; unmatched junction nucleotides: 14. The CDR3 runs to 14 residues. For the CDR3, the DNA is TGTGCCAGCAGTAACCGACAGGGTACTTTCGATCAGTACTTC. Translated, it gives CASSNRQGTFDQYF.

A note on this clonotype: A clone one base away is much larger, so this may be a read error. V gene TRBV20-1 combines with J gene TRBJ2-3, with 7 bases matching TRBD2. CDR1 and CDR2 from the germline V gene are DFQATT and SNEGSKA (reference sequence). V shed 5 bases and J 5 bases; nucleotides not matched to a gene: 10. The CDR3 consists of 14 residues. In DNA, the CDR3 is TGCAGTGCTTCGACCGGGACTATCATAGATACGCAGTATTTT. Translating gives CSASTGTIIDTQYF.

On this clonotype itself: A much bigger clone sits one base away, suggesting this may be a read error. This rearrangement joins TRBV12-3 or TRBV12-4 to TRBJ2-5; D is unclear. CDR3 length: 14 amino acids. Between the trimmed V and J ends, which lost 7 bases and 2 bases, there was a span of 14 bases. CDR3 residues: CASNLRRRQETQYF. The CDR3 DNA sequence: TGTGCCAGCAATTTGAGACGGAGACAAGAGACCCAGTACTTC.

On this clonotype: The junction shows a germline mismatch at one end, possibly a read error. The gene calls are TRBV6-2 or TRBV6-3 and TRBJ2-1; 9 bases line up with TRBD2. The CDR3 has 14 residues. CDR1 is MNHEY, CDR2 SVGEGT, per germline. The CDR3 spells CVSTTGGGVNEQFF. As DNA, the CDR3 is TGTGTCAGCACAACCGGCGGGGGGGTCAATGAGCAGTTCTTC.

This clonotype was seen only a few times. Given a much more abundant clone one base away, this may be a read error. The J gene is TRBJ2-2, the V gene TRBV11-3; 7 bases fit TRBD1. The germline gives CDR1 SGHNT, CDR2 YENEEA. The CDR3 runs to 13 residues. The V gene end was trimmed by 8 bases and the J gene end by 7 bases; junction bases not matched to a gene: 7. This CDR3 reads CASPDRYIGELFF. The CDR3 DNA follows: TGTGCCAGCCCGGACAGGTACATCGGGGAGCTGTTTTTT.

Comment on this clonotype: Germline is not matched at one junction end, which may reflect a read error. V usage is TRBV20-1 and J usage is TRBJ2-7, with TRBD1 matching 9 bases. Germline-derived CDR1 and CDR2 are DFQATT and SNEGSKA (reference sequence). The CDR3 loop spans 13 amino acids. The CDR3: CNARDGTGKEQYF. DNA for the CDR3: TGCAATGCTAGAGACGGGACAGGGAAGGAGCAGTACTTC.

This clonotype was counted many times. This chain uses TRBV6-5 with TRBJ1-1, with a tentative D call TRBD1 (6 bases). CDR1 is MNHEY and CDR2 is SVGAGI in the germline V gene. V was trimmed by 6 bases and J by 4 bases, leaving 15 bases between them. This CDR3 is built from 14 residues. The CDR3 DNA follows: TGTGCCAGCAGCCTACGAGGAGGGGGCACTGAAGCTTTCTTT. Its protein is CASSLRGGGTEAFF.

Of note for this clonotype: A much more abundant neighbour one base away suggests this may be a read error. The chain combines TRBV29-1 with TRBJ1-2; D is unclear. The CDR3 has 10 residues. V lost 6 bases, J lost 9 bases, and 11 bases lay in between. Germline CDR1 is SQVTM and CDR2 is ANQGSEA. The CDR3 is CSVREYRYTF. CDR3 nucleotides: TGCAGCGTCCGCGAGTATCGCTACACCTTC.

As regards this clonotype: An end of the junction does not agree with germline; a read error may underlie this. V and J are TRBV6-6 and TRBJ2-7; D gene unclear. The CDR3 is 14 amino acids. Germline CDR1 and CDR2: MNHNY and SVGAGI (reference sequence). CDR3 in DNA: TGTTCCAGCAGTTACGAAGGGAAACCCTACGAGCAGTACTTC. Protein product: CSSSYEGKPYEQYF.

In the case of this clonotype: A much more abundant neighbour one base away suggests this may be a read error. This chain uses TRBV12-3 or TRBV12-4 with TRBJ2-1; 9 nucleotides match TRBD1. With V trimmed by 7 bases and J by 16 bases, 20 bases remained unmatched. The CDR3 is 15 residues long. CDR3 in amino acids: CASTLTGQGSQVQFF. CDR3 DNA sequence: TGTGCCAGCACCCTAACCGGACAGGGGTCCCAGGTCCAATTCTTC.

As to this clonotype: At one boundary the junction diverges from the germline segment, which might be a read error. This chain uses TRBV20-1 with TRBJ1-5; 8 bases align to TRBD1. CDR1 is DFQATT, CDR2 SNEGSKA, per germline (reference sequence). The CDR3 loop spans 14 amino acids. The CDR3 region is CTAREDRAGQPEHF. As DNA, the CDR3 is TGCACTGCTAGAGAGGACAGGGCGGGCCAGCCCGAGCATTTT.

With regard to this clonotype: No conserved phenylalanine or tryptophan is present at the end of the CDR3, so a read error is the likely explanation. The DNA is left out, because the CDR3 cannot be placed on it with certainty; the CDR3 is given as TCRdb lists it. The chain is built from TRBV12-3 or TRBV12-4 and TRBJ2-5. The CDR3 totals 13 residues, both ends included. CDR3 in amino acids: CANSFSGVETRYI.

With regard to this clonotype: It is likely a read error, because the conserved phenylalanine at the end of the CDR3 is missing. V is TRBV10-2 and J is TRBJ2-3, with TRBD2 matching over 13 bases. This CDR3 is 14 amino acids long. Germline CDR1 reads WSHSY; CDR2 reads SAAADI. Here the CDR3 DNA reads TGCGCCAGCGGGACTAGCGGGATTTCAGATATGCAGTATCTT. Translating it yields CASGTSGISDMQYL.

The chain employs TRBV2 and TRBJ1-1, with unresolved D. V was pared by 2 bases and J by 7 bases, with 11 bases between. This CDR3 contains 13 residues. CDR1 is SNHLY, CDR2 FYNNEI, per germline. DNA for the CDR3: TGTGCCAGCAGTGAATGGGGAGCTCATGAAGCTTTCTTT. It yields the protein CASSEWGAHEAFF.

As concerns this clonotype: This may come from a read error, since a much larger clone is one base off. This sequence joins TRBV12-3 or TRBV12-4 and TRBJ2-2, with D hard to call. The CDR3 is made up of 13 amino acids. V was trimmed by 2 bases and J by 7 bases, leaving 8 bases between them. CDR3 loop: CASSLYLGGELFF. DNA for the CDR3: TGTGCCAGCAGTTTATATCTTGGCGGGGAGCTGTTTTTT.

V usage is TRBV29-1 and J usage is TRBJ2-7, with D unresolved. The V end was cut by 0 bases, the J end by 0 bases, with 18 bases between. Looked up from germline, CDR1 is SQVTM and CDR2 is ANQGSEA. The CDR3 extends over 17 amino acids. CDR3 DNA: TGCAGCGTTGAAGATCACTACCGAGGTCAAAGCTCCTACGAGCAGTACTTC. Translating gives CSVEDHYRGQSSYEQYF.

This chain connects TRBV30 to TRBJ1-5, with D unresolved. The CDR3 spans 12 residues. Trimming cost V 8 bases and J 5 bases, with 13 bases left between them. Germline V gene data show CDR1 as GTSNPN and CDR2 as SVGIG (reference sequence). The DNA for the CDR3 is TGTGCCAGGAATGTACAAGATCAGCCCCAGCATTTT. Encoded protein: CARNVQDQPQHF. The complete variable domain, with remaining parts taken from reference TRBV30 and TRBJ1-5, reads SQTIHQWPATLVQPVGSPLSLECTVEGTSNPNLYWYRQAAGRGLQLLFYSVGIGQISSEVPQNLSASRPQDRQFILSSKKLLLSDSGFYLCARNVQDQPQHFGDGTRLSIL.

Comment on this clonotype: Because it lacks the conserved phenylalanine or tryptophan at the end, this CDR3 is likely a read error. This chain uses TRBV4-2 with TRBJ1-4; the D is unclear. This CDR3 has 17 amino acids. Germline V gene data show CDR1 as LGHNA and CDR2 as YNFKEQ. CDR3 in DNA: TGTCCCAACAGCCAGCTAAGCGTGGCGGGTAATCAGGAAAAACTGTTTTTG. Translation gives CPNSQLSVAGNQEKLFL.

As regards this clonotype: A clone one base away is much larger, so this may be a read error. The chain couples TRBV29-1 to TRBJ1-2; 7 bases are shared with TRBD1. The CDR3 is 14 amino acids. The germline gives CDR1 SQVTM, CDR2 ANQGSEA. CDR3 region: CSVHRGGGNYGYIF. In DNA, the CDR3 is TGCAGCGTCCACAGGGGCGGGGGTAACTATGGCTACATCTTC.

Details on this clonotype: A read error is possible here, since a much larger clone lies one base away. V gene TRBV20-1 combines with J gene TRBJ2-1; TRBD1 matches 9 bases. Germline loops: CDR1 DFQATT, CDR2 SNEGSKA (reference sequence). This CDR3 spans 14 amino acids. The CDR3 coding sequence is TGCAGTGCTAGAGATACAGGGGGCGTAAATGTGCAGTTCTTC. This encodes CSARDTGGVNVQFF.

Notes on this clonotype: The CDR3 ends on some other residue instead of the conserved phenylalanine or tryptophan, so this is likely a read error. The DNA is left out, because the CDR3 cannot be placed on it with certainty; the CDR3 is given as TCRdb lists it. The chain is built from TRBV11-3 and TRBJ2-1; the table's D gene call, TRBD1, was not cross checked with the DNA. Germline-derived CDR1 and CDR2 are SGHNT and YENEEA. The CDR3 extends over 15 residues, inclusive of both ends. The CDR3 here is CASSLYGAAFNELFL.

This rearrangement joins TRBV12-3 or TRBV12-4 to TRBJ1-4; perhaps TRBD1 as D (6 bases). With 4 bases removed from V and 4 bases from J, the gap between germline ends came to 7 bases. This CDR3 spans 13 amino acids. The CDR3: CASSWGHNEKLFF. Written as DNA, the CDR3 is TGTGCCAGCAGTTGGGGACATAATGAAAAACTGTTTTTT.

The gene calls are TRBV20-1 and TRBJ1-1, with 8 bases aligning to TRBD1. The germline V gene has CDR1 DFQATT and CDR2 SNEGSKA (reference sequence). The CDR3 covers 12 residues. CDR3 nucleotide sequence: TGCTGTCCTGGAGCGGGACAGGCTGAAGCTTTCTTT. Translating it yields CCPGAGQAEAFF.

Of note for this clonotype: The junction differs from germline at one of its ends, possibly a read error. The rearrangement links TRBV6-2 or TRBV6-3 to TRBJ1-6, with 9 positions matching TRBD1. CDR3 length equals 17 residues. CDR1 is MNHEY and CDR2 is SVGEGT in the germline V gene. The CDR3 DNA reads TGTGCCGGCAGCAGACGCCGGGACAGGGTGAATAATTCACCCCTCCACTTT. Translated, it gives CAGSRRRDRVNNSPLHF.

J is TRBJ2-3 and V is TRBV24-1; D is unresolved. The CDR3 sequence is 12 residues long. Germline-derived CDR1 and CDR2 are KGHDR and SFDVKD. V was pared by 9 bases and J by 6 bases, with 12 bases between. The CDR3 here is CATALTSDTQYF. As DNA, the CDR3 is TGTGCCACCGCGTTAACCTCGGATACGCAGTATTTT.